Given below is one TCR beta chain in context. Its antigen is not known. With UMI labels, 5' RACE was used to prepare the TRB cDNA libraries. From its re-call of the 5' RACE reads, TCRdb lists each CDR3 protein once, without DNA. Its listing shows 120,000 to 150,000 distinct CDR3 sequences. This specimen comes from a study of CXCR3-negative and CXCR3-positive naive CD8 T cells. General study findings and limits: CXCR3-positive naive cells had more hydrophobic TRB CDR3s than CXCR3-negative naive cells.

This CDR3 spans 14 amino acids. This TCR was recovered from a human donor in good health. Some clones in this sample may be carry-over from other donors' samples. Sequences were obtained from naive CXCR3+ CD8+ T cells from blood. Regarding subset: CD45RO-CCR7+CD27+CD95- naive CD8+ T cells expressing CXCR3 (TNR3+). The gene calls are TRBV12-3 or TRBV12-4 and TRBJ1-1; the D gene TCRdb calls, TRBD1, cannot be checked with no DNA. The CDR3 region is CASSSLDRPTGAFF.